These T cell receptor beta chains were read from a single sample in a study of PD-L1 blockade in urothelial cancer. Sequencing was performed with immunoSEQ multiplex PCR; in TCRdb, only in-frame clones are kept and a portion is missing. The data show fewer than 50,000 clones, less than 90% seen once. The material sequenced was PBMCs, taken around atezolizumab (anti-PD-L1) treatment. Receptors originate from a man in his 60s with urothelial cancer. The CDR3 runs from the conserved cysteine through the conserved F or W. Fields, in order: V gene, J gene, D gene, CDR3 protein. A D gene is named only where the DNA matches it firmly.

V: TRBV7-2
J: TRBJ1-2
D: NA
CDR3: CASSPDSYGYTF

V: TRBV9
J: TRBJ2-1
D: NA
CDR3: CASSLEVEDYNEQFF

V: TRBV12-5
J: TRBJ2-1
D: NA
CDR3: CASGRDWGREQFF

V: TRBV6-5
J: TRBJ2-2
D: NA
CDR3: CASSYSNGLGELFF

V: TRBV11-2
J: TRBJ1-3
D: NA
CDR3: CASSLTRISNTIYF

V: TRBV18
J: TRBJ2-3
D: NA
CDR3: CASSRGQPGTDTQYF

V: TRBV1
J: TRBJ2-3
D: NA
CDR3: CTRADWAGDEADTQYF

V: TRBV5-1
J: TRBJ2-7
D: TRBD2
CDR3: CASSFRAGGSSGSFNEQYF

V: TRBV27
J: TRBJ1-5
D: TRBD1
CDR3: CASSPALGTGGGQPQHF

V: TRBV5-4
J: TRBJ1-3
D: NA
CDR3: CASSLDSGSGNTIYF

V: TRBV9
J: TRBJ1-5
D: TRBD1
CDR3: CASSPGQGVHQPQHF

V: TRBV5-4
J: TRBJ1-1
D: NA
CDR3: CASSYPGGGNTEAFF

V: TRBV4-2
J: TRBJ2-1
D: TRBD2
CDR3: CASSPEPLAGGPGRNEQFF

V: TRBV9
J: TRBJ1-1
D: TRBD1
CDR3: CASSRPGTGSRAFF

V: TRBV5-1
J: TRBJ2-5
D: TRBD1
CDR3: CASSHGTGGQETQYF

V: TRBV5-4
J: TRBJ1-1
D: TRBD1
CDR3: CASSGGTAPNTEAFF

V: TRBV6-6
J: TRBJ2-5
D: NA
CDR3: CASSLGLQVNQETQYF

V: TRBV25-1
J: TRBJ1-5
D: NA
CDR3: CASSESAGGGSNQPQHF

V: TRBV19
J: TRBJ2-1
D: NA
CDR3: CASSVNSGLRDNNEQFF

V: TRBV10-3
J: TRBJ1-6
D: NA
CDR3: CAISESGGSPLHF

V: TRBV19
J: TRBJ1-5
D: TRBD1
CDR3: CASSIDRGHQPQHF

V: TRBV2
J: TRBJ2-1
D: NA
CDR3: CASRTDPDISYNEQFF

V: TRBV6-5
J: TRBJ1-4
D: TRBD1
CDR3: CASRDRGSSEKLFF

V: TRBV5-1
J: TRBJ2-7
D: TRBD1
CDR3: CASSRDRGNSYEQYF

V: TRBV7-6
J: TRBJ2-3
D: TRBD1
CDR3: CASSLRDRETDTQYF

V: TRBV30
J: TRBJ1-1
D: TRBD1
CDR3: CARDRGRNTEAFF

V: TRBV5-4
J: TRBJ2-5
D: NA
CDR3: CASSFSPQETQYF

V: TRBV7-9
J: TRBJ2-1
D: TRBD2
CDR3: CASSLGGGRALEQFF

V: TRBV6-5
J: TRBJ1-5
D: NA
CDR3: CASSLTQGSQPQHF

V: TRBV27
J: TRBJ1-5
D: TRBD1
CDR3: CASSLDRDGNQPQHF

V: TRBV18
J: TRBJ2-7
D: TRBD1
CDR3: CASSPGQGQLYEQYF

V: TRBV11-2
J: TRBJ2-1
D: TRBD2
CDR3: CASSPLAGGSGEQFF

V: TRBV30
J: TRBJ2-7
D: NA
CDR3: CAWSSNSYEQYF

V: TRBV9
J: TRBJ2-2
D: TRBD2
CDR3: CASRGFGLAGNTGELFF

V: TRBV27
J: TRBJ2-2
D: TRBD2
CDR3: CASTSRGVAGGRTGELFF

V: TRBV2
J: TRBJ2-7
D: NA
CDR3: CASTTLLTYEQYF

V: TRBV18
J: TRBJ2-3
D: NA
CDR3: CASSPAVTYSTDTQYF

V: TRBV4-1
J: TRBJ1-2
D: TRBD1
CDR3: CASSQTGTAANYGYTF

V: TRBV5-1
J: TRBJ1-3
D: NA
CDR3: CASSLELSGNTIYF

V: TRBV2
J: TRBJ1-2
D: NA
CDR3: CASRGGAGYTF

V: TRBV29-1
J: TRBJ2-3
D: TRBD1
CDR3: CSVEMTGHDTQYF

V: TRBV7-2
J: TRBJ1-2
D: TRBD1
CDR3: CASSKTGGYYGYTF

V: TRBV7-2
J: TRBJ2-7
D: NA
CDR3: CASSLRRGAGYSYEQYF

V: TRBV7-9
J: TRBJ1-3
D: NA
CDR3: CASSLLTTYSGNTIYF

V: TRBV29-1
J: TRBJ2-7
D: NA
CDR3: CSSPDRGYEQYF

V: TRBV10-3
J: TRBJ2-7
D: TRBD1
CDR3: CAISATGQGYEQYF

V: TRBV5-6
J: TRBJ2-2
D: NA
CDR3: CASSPDTNTGELFF

V: TRBV7-3
J: TRBJ1-1
D: NA
CDR3: CASSPGSKGENTEAFF

V: TRBV5-4
J: TRBJ2-6
D: NA
CDR3: CASSSKHAGANVLTF

V: TRBV4-3
J: TRBJ2-6
D: NA
CDR3: CASSQDRGTGANVLTF

V: TRBV28
J: TRBJ1-4
D: TRBD1
CDR3: CASRQEDRVGEKLFF

V: TRBV5-4
J: TRBJ2-5
D: TRBD1
CDR3: CASSWRTGYLETQYF

V: TRBV5-5
J: TRBJ1-1
D: NA
CDR3: CASSSSDRENTEAFF